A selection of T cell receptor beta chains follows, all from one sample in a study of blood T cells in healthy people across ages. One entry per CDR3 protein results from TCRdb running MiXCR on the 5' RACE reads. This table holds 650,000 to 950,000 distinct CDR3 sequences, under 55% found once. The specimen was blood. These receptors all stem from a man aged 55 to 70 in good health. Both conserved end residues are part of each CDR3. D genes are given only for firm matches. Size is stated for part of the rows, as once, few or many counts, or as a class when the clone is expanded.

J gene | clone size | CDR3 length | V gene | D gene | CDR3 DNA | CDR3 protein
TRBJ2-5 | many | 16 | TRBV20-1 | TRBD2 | TGCAGTGTCCCCATGAGAAGCGGGGGGGCCGGGGAGACCCAGTACTTC | CSVPMRSGGAGETQYF
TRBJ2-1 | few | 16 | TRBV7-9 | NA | TGTGCCAGCAGCCCAGCGGGTAGTCTAGTTGTAAATGAGCAGTTCTTC | CASSPAGSLVVNEQFF
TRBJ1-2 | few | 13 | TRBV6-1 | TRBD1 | TGTGCCAGCAGTGATGGACAGGGGTCTGGCTACACCTTC | CASSDGQGSGYTF
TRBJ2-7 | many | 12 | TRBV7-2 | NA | TGTGCCAGCAGCTTAGTTAGCTACGAGCAGTACTTC | CASSLVSYEQYF
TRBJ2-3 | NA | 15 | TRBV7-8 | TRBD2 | TGTGCCAGCAGACCGGGAGGGCAAAGCACAGATACGCAGTATTTT | CASRPGGQSTDTQYF
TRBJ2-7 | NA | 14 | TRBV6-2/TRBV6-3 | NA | TGTGCCAGCAGTTCTCGACAGAGGCTCTACGAGCAGTACTTC | CASSSRQRLYEQYF
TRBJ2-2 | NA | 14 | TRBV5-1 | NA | TGCGCCAGCAGCCCGACAGTGAACACCGGGGAGCTGTTTTTT | CASSPTVNTGELFF
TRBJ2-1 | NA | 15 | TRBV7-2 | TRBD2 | TGTGCCAGCAGGAATAGCGGGGGGGCCTACAATGAGCAGTTCTTC | CASRNSGGAYNEQFF
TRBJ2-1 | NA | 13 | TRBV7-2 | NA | TGTGCCAGCAGCTTTTTGCGGGACAATGAGCAGTTCTTC | CASSFLRDNEQFF
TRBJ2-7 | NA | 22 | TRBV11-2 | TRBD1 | TGTGCCAGCAGCTTAGTTTCCGTATTGGGGGACAGAGCCAAGGGCTTCCCCTACGAGCAGTACTTC | CASSLVSVLGDRAKGFPYEQYF
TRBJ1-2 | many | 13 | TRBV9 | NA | TGTGCCAGCAGCGTAGCTGGGACCTATGGCTACACCTTC | CASSVAGTYGYTF
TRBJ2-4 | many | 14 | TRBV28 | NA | TGTGCCAGCAGTCCCCCCATTCGGGGGGCTATTCAGTACTTC | CASSPPIRGAIQYF
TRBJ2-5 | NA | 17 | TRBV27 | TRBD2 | TGTGCCAGCAGTTCTCGCCCACTAGCGGGAGTAGGTAATGAGCAGTACTTC | CASSSRPLAGVGNEQYF
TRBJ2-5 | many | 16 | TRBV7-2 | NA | TGTGCCAGCAGCCCTAACACAGGGACAATCGGGGAGACCCAGTACTTC | CASSPNTGTIGETQYF
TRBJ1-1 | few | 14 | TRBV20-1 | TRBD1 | TGCAGTGCTAGCCTCAGACAGGGGAGGACTGAAGCTTTCTTT | CSASLRQGRTEAFF
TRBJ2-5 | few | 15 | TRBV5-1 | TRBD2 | TGCGCCAGCAGCCACGGGTCTCGGGGGGGAGAGACCCAGTACTTC | CASSHGSRGGETQYF
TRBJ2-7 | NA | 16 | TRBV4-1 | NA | TGCGCCAGCAGCCCCGTGGCACGAGTAGGGGCCTATGAGCAGTACTTC | CASSPVARVGAYEQYF
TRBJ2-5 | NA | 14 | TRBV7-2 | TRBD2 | TGTGCCAGCAGCTCCGGGGGGGGGATCGAGACCCAGTACTTC | CASSSGGGIETQYF
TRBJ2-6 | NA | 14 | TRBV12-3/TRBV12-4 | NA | TGTGCCAGCAGTTTTAAGGATGGGGCCAACGTCCTGACTTTC | CASSFKDGANVLTF
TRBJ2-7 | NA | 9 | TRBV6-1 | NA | TGTGCCAGCGGGGGCGAGCAGTACTTC | CASGGEQYF
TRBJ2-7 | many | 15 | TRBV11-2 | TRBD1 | TGTGCCAGCAGCTCCGGGACAGGGGGAACCTACGAGCAGTACTTC | CASSSGTGGTYEQYF
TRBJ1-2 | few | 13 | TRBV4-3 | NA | TGCGCCAGCAGCCAAGGAGTAAACTATGGCTACACCTTC | CASSQGVNYGYTF
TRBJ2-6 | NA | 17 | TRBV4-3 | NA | TGCGCCAGCAGCCAAGATAGGGCAATGTCTGGGGCCAACGTCCTGACTTTC | CASSQDRAMSGANVLTF
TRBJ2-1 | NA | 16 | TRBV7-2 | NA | TGTGCCAGCAGCCCCGATCAGGTGGGAATCTACAATGAGCAGTTCTTC | CASSPDQVGIYNEQFF
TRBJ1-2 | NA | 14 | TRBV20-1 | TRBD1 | TGCAGTGCTAGAGTACAGGGGACGAACTATGGCTACACCTTC | CSARVQGTNYGYTF
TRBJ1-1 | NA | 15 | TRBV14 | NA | TGTGCCAGCACTGGGACCGGACTGCTGGTAACTGAAGCTTTCTTT | CASTGTGLLVTEAFF
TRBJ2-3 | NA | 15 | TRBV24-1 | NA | TGTGCCACCAGTGATCCCGGGCGCGGGGTAGATACGCAGTATTTT | CATSDPGRGVDTQYF
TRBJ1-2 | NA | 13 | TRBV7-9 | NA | TGTGCCAGCAGCTTAGCGATAGACTATGGCTACACCTTC | CASSLAIDYGYTF
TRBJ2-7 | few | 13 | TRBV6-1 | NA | TGTGCTACTCTCAAAACCGGGACAAAAGAGCAGTACTTC | CATLKTGTKEQYF
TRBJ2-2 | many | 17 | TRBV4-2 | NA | TGTGCCAGCAGCCAAGCCCCGTCGGGATCCTACACCGGGGAGCTGTTTTTT | CASSQAPSGSYTGELFF
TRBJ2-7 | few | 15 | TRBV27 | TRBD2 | TGTGCCAGCAGTGCTGGGACTAGCGGGGGTAGGGAGCAGTACTTC | CASSAGTSGGREQYF
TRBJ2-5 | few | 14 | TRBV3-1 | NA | TGTGCCAGCAGCCAAGATCCCCGGTGGAAGACCCAGTACTTC | CASSQDPRWKTQYF
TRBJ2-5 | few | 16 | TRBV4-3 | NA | TGCGCCAGCAGCCAAGATGAGGGGATCCCTCAAGAGACCCAGTACTTC | CASSQDEGIPQETQYF
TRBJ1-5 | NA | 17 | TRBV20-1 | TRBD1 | TGCAGTGCTAGGACAGGGGGCGCCTCATGGAGCAATCAGCCCCAGCATTTT | CSARTGGASWSNQPQHF
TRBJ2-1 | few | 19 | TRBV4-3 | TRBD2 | TGCGCCAGCAGCCAAGTGGGGACTAGCGGGGGGGCATCCTACAATGAGCAGTTCTTC | CASSQVGTSGGASYNEQFF
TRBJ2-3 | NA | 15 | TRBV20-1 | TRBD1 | TGCAGTGCTAGAATCGGGACAGGGGGCGCATCTACGCAGTATTTT | CSARIGTGGASTQYF
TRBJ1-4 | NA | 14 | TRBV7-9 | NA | TGTGCCAGCAACCTTGAGGGGATTAATGAAAAACTGTTTTTT | CASNLEGINEKLFF
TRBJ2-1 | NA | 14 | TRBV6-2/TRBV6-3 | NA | TGTGCCAGCAGTTACTCGGGACAATACAATGAGCAGTTCTTC | CASSYSGQYNEQFF
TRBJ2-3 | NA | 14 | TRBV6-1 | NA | TGTGCCAGCAGTGCCGGAGGGAGCCCAGATACGCAGTATTTT | CASSAGGSPDTQYF
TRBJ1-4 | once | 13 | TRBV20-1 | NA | TGCAGTGCCCAGACAGAGCTTAATGAAAAACTGTTTTTT | CSAQTELNEKLFF
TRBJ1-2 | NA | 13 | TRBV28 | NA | TGTGCCAGCAGTTCGCCGATGGGGGGTGGTTACACCTTC | CASSSPMGGGYTF
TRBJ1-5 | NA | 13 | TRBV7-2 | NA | TGTGCCAGCGGCCGGAGCAGCAATCAGCCCCAGCATTTT | CASGRSSNQPQHF
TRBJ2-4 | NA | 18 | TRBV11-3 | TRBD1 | TGTGCCAGCAGCTTAGTTCCCAACAGGGGGCTCGCCAAAAACATTCAGTACTTC | CASSLVPNRGLAKNIQYF
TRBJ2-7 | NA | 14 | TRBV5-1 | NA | TGCGCCAGCAGGCCGGGGCCGGGGGATTACGAGCAGTACTTC | CASRPGPGDYEQYF
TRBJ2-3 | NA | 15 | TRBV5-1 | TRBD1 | TGCGCCAGCAGACCTACAGGGGGCGGGACAGATACGCAGTATTTT | CASRPTGGGTDTQYF
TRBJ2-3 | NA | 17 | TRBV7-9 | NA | TGTGCCAGCAGCTTATCCCTCCGGGGTTCGGGGTCCGATACGCAGTATTTT | CASSLSLRGSGSDTQYF
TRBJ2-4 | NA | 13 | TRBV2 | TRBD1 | TGTGCCAGCGGACAGGGGACCCTGAGGGAGCAGTACTTC | CASGQGTLREQYF
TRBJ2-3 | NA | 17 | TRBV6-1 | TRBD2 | TGTGCCAGCAGCGACCTAGCGGGGAGCACTAGCACAGATACGCAGTATTTT | CASSDLAGSTSTDTQYF
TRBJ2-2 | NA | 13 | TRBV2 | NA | TGTGCCAGCCACAGGACGAACACCGGGGAGCTGTTTTTT | CASHRTNTGELFF
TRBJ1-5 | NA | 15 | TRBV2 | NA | TGTGCCAGCAGTGCAGCTTTAGGGAGCAATCAGCCCCAGCATTTT | CASSAALGSNQPQHF